This entry is about one TCR beta chain. Its matching antigen is unknown. A TCRbeta library incorporating unique molecular identifiers was prepared. One entry per CDR3 protein results from TCRdb running MiXCR on the PCR reads. Among about 250,000 distinct CDR3 sequences listed, more than 20% were seen once. This CDR3 has 15 residues. Unmatched junction bases numbered 10, after V lost 5 bases and J lost 7 bases. The germline V gene encodes CDR1 SGHAT and CDR2 FQNNGV. This sample is part of a study of T-cell reconstitution after alpha-beta-depleted transplantation in children. Study-wide results and limits: Expanded graft clones, several hundred of them, were reportedly the source of alpha-beta T cells about two months after transplant. One year post-transplant, T-cell counts and diversity were largely derived from T cells produced anew. Surviving recipient cells, namely T cells and thymic progenitors, were the source of high day-60 TCRbeta diversity in some patients.

Specimen: PBMCs, mostly from graft donor cells, collected 360 days after TCRalphabeta/CD19-depleted stem cell transplant. V gene TRBV11-2 combines with J gene TRBJ1-4; 7 nucleotides match TRBD1. The sequence derives from a female patient aged 2-15 years who had a stem cell transplant for congenital amegakaryocytic thrombocytopenia, so the T cells may come from the graft donor. This chain's CDR3 is CASSLGDSTFEKLFF. The CDR3 nucleotides are TGTGCCAGCAGCCTAGGGGACAGTACTTTTGAAAAACTGTTTTTT.